The rows below give T cell receptor beta chains drawn from one sample of a study of T cells expressing NK-cell markers. TCRdb re-analyzed the 5' RACE reads; it lists each CDR3 protein once, without DNA. Its listing shows about 460,000 distinct CDR3 sequences. The sequencing input was blood T cells: a sorted CD56 or NKG2C T cell subset, CD4+ or CD8+ T cells, or bulk PBMC T cells (not recorded which). The origin of the receptors is a woman aged 45-65 years in good health. CDR3s include the opening cysteine and the closing phenylalanine or tryptophan.

V gene: TRBV5-1
J gene: TRBJ1-6
CDR3 protein: CASSLGDRGGDSPLHF

V gene: TRBV27
J gene: TRBJ2-3
CDR3 protein: CASSGTGEADTQYF

V gene: TRBV27
J gene: TRBJ2-1
CDR3 protein: CASSSLHNEQFF

V gene: TRBV24-1
J gene: TRBJ2-1
CDR3 protein: CATSGPGTSGSNEQFF

V gene: TRBV5-1
J gene: TRBJ1-2
CDR3 protein: CASSLGQGTTYGYTF

V gene: TRBV24-1
J gene: TRBJ1-5
CDR3 protein: CATNDRTDQPQHF

V gene: TRBV24-1
J gene: TRBJ2-1
CDR3 protein: CATSVTGVGNEQFF

V gene: TRBV28
J gene: TRBJ2-1
CDR3 protein: CASKSTLSYNEQFF

V gene: TRBV5-1
J gene: TRBJ2-7
CDR3 protein: CASSLVGARKEQYF

V gene: TRBV10-3
J gene: TRBJ1-5
CDR3 protein: CAITGQSNQPQHF

V gene: TRBV5-5
J gene: TRBJ2-7
CDR3 protein: CASSFRGPGDEQYF

V gene: TRBV15
J gene: TRBJ2-4
CDR3 protein: CATSRDDLFRENIQYF

V gene: TRBV20-1
J gene: TRBJ2-3
CDR3 protein: CSARDAGQTSTDTQYF

V gene: TRBV6-6
J gene: TRBJ2-5
CDR3 protein: CASSILAGKETQYF

V gene: TRBV25-1
J gene: TRBJ2-5
CDR3 protein: CASSPPRIGETQYF

V gene: TRBV5-6
J gene: TRBJ2-3
CDR3 protein: CASSSASGRAGLTDTQYF

V gene: TRBV12-3/TRBV12-4
J gene: TRBJ2-2
CDR3 protein: CASSTGPHGELFF

V gene: TRBV7-2
J gene: TRBJ1-2
CDR3 protein: CASSSSLSTGINYGYTF

V gene: TRBV29-1
J gene: TRBJ2-7
CDR3 protein: CSVQGTFQNSEQYF

V gene: TRBV12-5
J gene: TRBJ2-1
CDR3 protein: CASGTDTTLSINEQFF

V gene: TRBV14
J gene: TRBJ2-2
CDR3 protein: CARNTKNTGELFF

V gene: TRBV7-9
J gene: TRBJ2-1
CDR3 protein: CASSPGGLAGVYNEQFF

V gene: TRBV24-1
J gene: TRBJ2-3
CDR3 protein: CATSDFGAGGADTQYF

V gene: TRBV7-9
J gene: TRBJ2-3
CDR3 protein: CAVPRVAASTDTQYF

V gene: TRBV12-3/TRBV12-4
J gene: TRBJ2-5
CDR3 protein: CASSIPVRTKTQYF

V gene: TRBV29-1
J gene: TRBJ2-7
CDR3 protein: CSVMGETSAAYEQYF

V gene: TRBV9
J gene: TRBJ2-1
CDR3 protein: CASSLDATGNNEQFF

V gene: TRBV30
J gene: TRBJ2-6
CDR3 protein: CAWTWEVGANVLTF

V gene: TRBV7-8
J gene: TRBJ1-1
CDR3 protein: CASSFVGQTNTEAFF

V gene: TRBV24-1
J gene: TRBJ1-1
CDR3 protein: CATRETGVNTEAFF